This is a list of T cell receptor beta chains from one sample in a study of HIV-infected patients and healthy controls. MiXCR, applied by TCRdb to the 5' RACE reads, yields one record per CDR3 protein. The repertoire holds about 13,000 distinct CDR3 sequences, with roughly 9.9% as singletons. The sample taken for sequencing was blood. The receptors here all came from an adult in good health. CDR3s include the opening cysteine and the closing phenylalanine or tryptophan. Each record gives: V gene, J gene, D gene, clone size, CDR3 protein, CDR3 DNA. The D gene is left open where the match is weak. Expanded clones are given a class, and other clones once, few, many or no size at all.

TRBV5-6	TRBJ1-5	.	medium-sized	CASSLQTEPSNQPQHF	TGTGCCAGCAGCTTACAGACAGAGCCTAGCAATCAGCCCCAGCATTTT
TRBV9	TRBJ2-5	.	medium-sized	CASSGEETQYF	TGTGCCAGCAGCGGGGAAGAGACCCAGTACTTC
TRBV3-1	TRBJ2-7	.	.	CASSPRTVYEQYF	TGTGCCAGCAGCCCGCGGACAGTCTACGAGCAGTACTTC
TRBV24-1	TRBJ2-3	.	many	CATAEGVTDTQYF	TGTGCCACGGCGGAGGGAGTAACAGATACGCAGTATTTT
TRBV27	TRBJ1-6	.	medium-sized	CASSWAGTNSPLHF	TGTGCCAGCAGTTGGGCCGGGACTAATTCACCCCTCCACTTT
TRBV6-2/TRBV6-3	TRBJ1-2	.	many	CASRPDELYGYTF	TGTGCCAGCAGACCCGACGAGTTGTATGGCTACACCTTC
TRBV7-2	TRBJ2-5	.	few	CASSLTVQETQYF	TGTGCCAGCAGCTTAACAGTCCAAGAGACCCAGTACTTC
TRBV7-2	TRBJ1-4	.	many	CASSLGRLAEKLFF	TGTGCCAGCAGCCTGGGCAGGTTGGCTGAAAAACTGTTTTTT
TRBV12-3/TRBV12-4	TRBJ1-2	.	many	CASSLAPASGYTF	TGTGCCAGCAGTTTAGCCCCAGCAAGCGGCTACACCTTC
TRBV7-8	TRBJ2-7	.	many	CASSLGPSRSYEQYF	TGTGCCAGCAGCTTAGGGCCCAGCAGATCCTACGAGCAGTACTTC